Sequencing of this TCR beta chain was carried out in a study of T cell changes during pregnancy in multiple sclerosis. Clones were read by immunoSEQ multiplex PCR, and TCRdb kept only the in-frame ones, dropping some. Here the sample spans about 84,000 clones, about 94% being singletons. The CDR3 consists of 22 residues. Germline values: CDR1 SGDLS, CDR2 YYNGEE. Trimming cost V 0 bases and J 3 bases; bases outside gene matches: 25. The sequence was collected from a female donor with multiple sclerosis, enrolled in a pregnancy study. J is TRBJ2-3 and V is TRBV9; the match to TRBD2 covers 7 bases. The sample here was peripheral blood, taken in the third trimester of pregnancy. Written as DNA, the CDR3 is TGTGCCAGCAGCGTAGCTACGGCTGTGGGGGGGAGGATGGGCGTGGGTACAGATACGCAGTATTTT. It is translated as CASSVATAVGGRMGVGTDTQYF.